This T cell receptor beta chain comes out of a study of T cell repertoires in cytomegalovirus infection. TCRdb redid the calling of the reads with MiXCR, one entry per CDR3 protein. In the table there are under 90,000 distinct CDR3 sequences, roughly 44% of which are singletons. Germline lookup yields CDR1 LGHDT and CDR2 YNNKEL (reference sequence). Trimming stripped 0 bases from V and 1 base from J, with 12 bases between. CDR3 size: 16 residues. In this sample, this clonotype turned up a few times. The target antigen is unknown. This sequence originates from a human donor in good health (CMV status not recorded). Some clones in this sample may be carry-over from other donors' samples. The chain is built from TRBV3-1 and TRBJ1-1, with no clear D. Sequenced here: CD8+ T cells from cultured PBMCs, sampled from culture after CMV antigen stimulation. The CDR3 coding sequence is TGTGCCAGCAGCCAAGATTGGCGCGGTACGAACACTGAAGCTTTCTTT. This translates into CASSQDWRGTNTEAFF.